Sequencing of this TCR beta chain was carried out in a study of memory CD4+ T cells and cytomegalovirus serostatus (dated by TCRdb to about 2019). Notes on the research overall: The cohort comprised 33 healthy Belgian adults, 9 CMV seropositive and 24 CMV seronegative. To replicate a published TCR-based CMV serostatus classifier, the study sequenced CD4+ memory TCRbeta repertoires from a Belgian cohort whose cytomegalovirus serostatus was known.

A FACSAria II was used to sort memory CD4+ T cells, defined as single viable CD3+CD4+CD8-CD45RO+ cells. CMV serostatus was determined using a Roche Elecsys assay that detects serum IgG against CMV pp150, pp28, p38 and p52. Following thawing, total CD4+ T cells were enriched through positive selection using CD4 magnetic microbeads. The samples came from a different study that was designed specifically to examine the CD4+ T cell memory repertoire. Following standard operating procedures, peripheral blood mononuclear cells were isolated and cryopreserved, while serum was kept at -80 degrees C. The staining relied on CD3-PerCP (BW264/56), CD4-APC (RPA-T4), CD45RO-PE (UCHT1) and CD8-Pacific Orange (3B5) antibodies, and Sytox blue was used to exclude non-viable cells. Genomic DNA was extracted from sorted cells with the Quick-DNA Microprep Kit. Amplification of TCRbeta DNA was done with the immunoSEQ hsTCRbeta kit, following the protocol from the manufacturer. TCRbeta libraries were sequenced on an Illumina MiSeq instrument. In the original analysis: Removing out-of-frame sequences left 2,204,828 distinct TCRbeta sequences, an average of about 70,000 per individual. Each individual was scored according to the count of some 160 previously reported CMV-associated TCRbeta sequences and the total productive distinct TCRbeta count. A beta-binomial model was reimplemented in Python, and scikit-learn random forests with default parameters were trained on US cohort data. Classifier performance on the Belgian cohort was summarized as median AUC with percentile confidence intervals over 10,000 bootstrap iterations. TCRdb mirrors the immuneACCESS table, restricted to in-frame sequences. Some clones are absent from its copies; in checked studies, under half trace to an unresolved V gene, and the reason for the others is unknown. Clonal size and the V and J genes are those of that table, whereas D and trimming came from the DNA. Across this sample there are 35,000 to 45,000 clones, with over 60% seen only once. 0.78% of the sample rests with the top ten.

V is clipped by 4 bases and J by 2 bases, and the sequence between their germline boundaries is 12 bases long. Reading the germline V gene gives CDR1 SGHRS and CDR2 YFSETQ. The CDR3 has 14 amino acids, counting the end cysteine and phenylalanine. CDR3 DNA only is kept here, 42 bases in frame from base 1. Findings and caveats that apply to the study as a whole: Among the 160 or so previously reported CMV-associated TCRbeta sequences, some 70 showed up in the CD4+ memory repertoires, with each one found in between one and five individuals. On the Belgian cohort, the classifier based on the original framework reached a median bootstrapped AUC of about 0.95, with a 95% CI of 0.76-1.00. For CMV serostatus prediction, a median bootstrapped AUC of approximately 0.95 was reached with the original framework, and a median bootstrapped AUC of about 0.89 was reached with a US-trained random forest. Results were interpreted as suggesting that the CMV-associated TCR signature is largely present in the CD4+ memory repertoire. Only CD4+CD45RO+ memory cells were sequenced, in contrast to the original study, in which naive and memory CD4+ and CD8+ populations were covered.

On this clone itself: This clone's antigen is unknown. The record has no base qualities; no much larger clone is one base away.

Sequencing input: memory CD4+ T cells from blood. The chain couples TRBV5-1 to TRBJ1-2, with the D segment identity uncertain. The clonotype was recovered from an adult in good health and CMV-seronegative. The DNA reads as follows: TGCGCCAGCAGCCCCGCAGGAGTGAACTATGGCTACACCTTC. It translates to CASSPAGVNYGYTF.